This T cell receptor (beta chain) was recovered during a study of blood T cell repertoires in COVID-19. In the study overall: Whether acute or convalescent, the COVID-19 samples came from the United States, Italy and Spain. PBMCs, B-cell-depleted T cells, or T cells provided the cDNA or gDNA that made up the material.

Germline V gene sequence: CDR1 SNHLY, CDR2 FYNNEI. V lost 6 bases and J lost 4; bases outside the gene matches: 5. The CDR3 sequence is 15 residues long. Original methodology: Reference gene primer amplification gave estimated nucleated cell counts. Generated by immunoSEQ multiplex PCR, the TCRdb table keeps only in-frame clones and is missing some. The V and J calls and clone size are taken from that table; D and trimming were inferred from the DNA. Among 35,000 to 40,000 clones listed, over 75% were seen once. Material: peripheral blood. The origin of this receptor is an elderly man with active or convalescent COVID-19. The gene calls are TRBV2 and TRBJ2-2; 10 positions match TRBD1. The DNA for the CDR3 is TGTGCCAGCAGGTGGGACAGGGGAGGCACCGGGGAGCTGTTTTTT. This gives the protein CASRWDRGGTGELFF.